This T cell receptor (beta chain) was observed in a study of T cell responses to AZD1222 COVID-19 vaccine. Second-dose recipients at about 4 or about 12 weeks were treated as one pooled group. Germline assignment: CDR1 MNHEY and CDR2 SMNVEV (reference sequence). V gave up 5 bases and J gave up 4 bases; unmatched junction bases: 9. CDR3 length: 15 residues. TCRdb keeps only in-frame clones here, not all; method: immunoSEQ multiplex PCR. The top ten hold approximately 1.4% of the sample, which has about 82,000 clones, roughly four fifths seen once. Findings and limits, study-wide: Elevations in Spike-specific TCR breadth and depth followed administration of two AZD1222 doses.

This clone was seen only a few times. Its matching antigen is unknown. Other DNA sequences within the sample encode an identical CDR3. The sequence came from an adult who received the AZD1222 COVID-19 vaccine. This sequence joins TRBV27 and TRBJ1-2; TRBD1 aligns across 8 bases. The source was peripheral blood, collected 28 days after the second AZD1222 dose. As DNA, the CDR3 is TGTGCCAGCAGTCCCGGGACAGGCGGGGGCTATGGCTACACCTTC. The encoded protein is CASSPGTGGGYGYTF.